The 27 T cell receptor beta chains presented below share a single source sample, sequenced in a study of T-cell reconstitution after alpha-beta-depleted transplantation in children. Preparation of the TCRbeta library involved a method that used unique molecular identifiers. TCRdb processed the PCR reads anew with MiXCR; each CDR3 protein has one entry. This sample yields about 200,000 distinct CDR3 sequences, of which about 8.2% are seen a single time; roughly a third belongs to the top ten. The sample was PBMCs, mostly from graft donor cells, taken 360 days after TCRalphabeta/CD19-depleted stem cell transplant. The receptors were sampled from a male patient aged 2 to 9 who had a stem cell transplant for acute myeloid leukemia, so the T cells may come from the graft donor.

At least ten counts were recorded for this clonotype. The chain recombines TRBV5-4 with TRBJ2-1; no definite D call. Trimming took 2 bases from V and 9 from J, leaving 9 bases between them. CDR1 is SGHNT and CDR2 is YYREEE in the germline V gene (reference sequence). CDR3 length: 12 residues. The CDR3 DNA is TGTGCCAGCAGCTTAGTCTCCGGTGAGCAGTTCTTC. As protein: CASSLVSGEQFF.

There are many counts of this clonotype. CDR3 coding DNA: TGTGCCAGCAGCGAGGGACTAGCGGACTACAATGAGCAGTTCTTC. This translates into CASSEGLADYNEQFF. This chain uses TRBV7-3 with TRBJ2-1; 11 bases match TRBD2. The ends lost 5 bases at V and 3 bases at J; junction bases unmatched: 3. The germline V gene has CDR1 SGHTA and CDR2 FQGTGA. The CDR3 runs 15 residues.

This chain connects TRBV28 to TRBJ2-1; maybe TRBD2 (5 bases). The V and J ends lost 6 bases and 1 base respectively, with 13 bases between them. Germline CDR1 and CDR2: MDHEN and SYDVKM. This CDR3 comprises 15 residues. CDR3 sequence: CASSDPDWSYNEQFF. The CDR3 nucleotides read TGTGCCAGCAGCGACCCGGACTGGTCCTACAATGAGCAGTTCTTC.

CDR3 bases: TGCAGTGCCCGAAGACAGGGCCAAGATTCACCCCTCCACTTT. It yields the protein CSARRQGQDSPLHF. The rearrangement links TRBV20-1 to TRBJ1-6; TRBD1 agrees at 7 bases. Trimming removed 6 bases from V and 8 bases from J; junction bases left unmatched: 10. Germline CDR1 reads DFQATT; CDR2 reads SNEGSKA (reference sequence). The CDR3 consists of 14 residues.

The V and J genes are TRBV20-1 and TRBJ2-1, with D perhaps TRBD1 or TRBD2 (5 bases each). Germline V gene data show CDR1 as DFQATT and CDR2 as SNEGSKA (reference sequence). CDR3 length: 12 residues. V lost 3 bases to trimming and J lost 7 bases, with 10 bases between them. The CDR3 coding sequence is TGCAGTGCTAGCAGGGAGAATAATGAGCAGTTCTTC. Its translation: CSASRENNEQFF.

At least ten counts were recorded for this clonotype. V usage is TRBV7-9 and J usage is TRBJ2-4; D unresolved. The V and J ends lost 3 bases and 12 bases respectively, with 9 bases between them. This CDR3 contains 11 residues. Germline CDR1 is SEHNR and CDR2 is FQNEAQ (reference sequence). The CDR3 bases are TGTGCCAGCAGCTTTGGCGGTCATCAGTACTTC. It codes for CASSFGGHQYF.

V is TRBV4-3 and J is TRBJ2-7; 11 bases are a match to TRBD2. V lost 5 bases to trimming and J lost 0 bases; unmatched junction nucleotides: 3. This CDR3 is 15 amino acids long. Germline CDR1 and CDR2: LGHNA and YSLEER. The chain's CDR3 is CASSWGLAVSYEQYF. CDR3 in DNA: TGCGCCAGCAGCTGGGGACTAGCGGTCTCCTACGAGCAGTACTTC.

The chain couples TRBV20-1 to TRBJ2-1; TRBD2 might be the D (5 bases). V shed 3 bases and J shed 3 bases, with 18 bases lying between them. The CDR3 contains 16 residues. The germline CDR1 and CDR2 sequences are DFQATT and SNEGSKA (reference sequence). The CDR3 DNA is TGCAGTGCTAGCAGCAAGCGGATTTTAAACTACAATGAGCAGTTCTTC. The encoded protein is CSASSKRILNYNEQFF.

This clonotype came up many times. J is TRBJ1-1 and V is TRBV29-1; 7 nucleotides agree with TRBD1. Trimming at V came to 7 bases and at J to 0 bases, leaving 5 bases not matched to a gene. The CDR3 sequence is 13 residues long. Germline V lookup: CDR1 SQVTM, CDR2 ANQGSEA. CDR3 bases: TGCAGCGGGGGACAGCGACTGAACACTGAAGCTTTCTTT. It encodes CSGGQRLNTEAFF.

The chain carries TRBV9 and TRBJ2-5; 8 nucleotides line up with TRBD1. Trimming at V came to 1 base and at J to 3 bases, leaving 5 bases not matched to a gene. Germline-derived CDR1 and CDR2 are SGDLS and YYNGEE. The CDR3 sequence is 15 residues long. CDR3 nucleotides: TGTGCCAGCAGCGTATTCGGGACAGGCAAAGAGACCCAGTACTTC. Translated: CASSVFGTGKETQYF.

This clonotype was observed a few times. The gene calls are TRBV28 and TRBJ2-1; 9 nucleotides match TRBD1. Germline trimming cut 5 bases from V and 4 bases from J; bases unmatched to any gene: 6. CDR3 size: 15 residues. Germline loops: CDR1 MDHEN, CDR2 SYDVKM. CDR3 loop: CASSLRDRVYNEQFF. As DNA, the CDR3 is TGTGCCAGCAGTCTCCGGGACAGGGTGTACAATGAGCAGTTCTTC.

About this clonotype itself: This may be a read error, as it is one base from a much larger clone. The chain combines TRBV29-1 with TRBJ1-1; the D gene is possibly TRBD1 (5 bases). Trimming removed 8 bases from V and 9 bases from J, with 22 bases in between. The V gene's germline CDR1 is SQVTM and CDR2 ANQGSEA. The CDR3 has 13 residues. CDR3 coding DNA: TGCAGCTCCAGGTGGGCAGGGAGGTCTAAAGCTTTCTTT. Residues: CSSRWAGRSKAFF.

The chain joins TRBV7-9 to TRBJ2-7, with D possibly being TRBD1 or TRBD2 (6 bases each). V lost 1 base to trimming and J lost 4 bases, with 11 bases between them. The CDR3 length is 14 residues. Germline V CDR1 and CDR2: SEHNR, FQNEAQ (reference sequence). The CDR3 bases are TGTGCCAGCAGCTTAGGTGGGGGGCCTTACGAGCAGTACGTC. It translates to CASSLGGGPYEQYV.

Notes on this clonotype: No DNA is shown, since the ends of the CDR3 on it are uncertain; the CDR3 is the one TCRdb lists. The chain combines TRBV5-1 with TRBJ2-3. In germline, CDR1 is SGHRS, CDR2 YFSETQ. The CDR3 has 16 residues if both end residues are counted. CDR3 in amino acids: CASSILVGLDTDTQYF.

This clonotype has ten or more counts. The chain couples TRBV5-6 to TRBJ2-3, with 15 bases matching TRBD2. This CDR3 spans 17 amino acids. The trim removed 0 bases at V and 8 bases at J, leaving 7 bases unmatched. Germline V lookup: CDR1 SGHDT, CDR2 YYEEEE. CDR3 bases: TGTGCCAGCAGCTTGGCCGGACTAGCGGGAGGGCCGGTTACGCAGTATTTT. Amino acid sequence: CASSLAGLAGGPVTQYF.

This clonotype was counted many times. The rearrangement links TRBV20-1 to TRBJ2-5, with D unresolved. Germline values: CDR1 DFQATT, CDR2 SNEGSKA (reference sequence). The CDR3 runs to 13 residues. The V end lost 3 bases, the J end lost 0 bases, and 8 bases lay between the germline ends. DNA of the CDR3: TGCAGTGCTAGGAAGTCGTACCAAGAGACCCAGTACTTC. Translating gives CSARKSYQETQYF.

This clonotype was observed at least ten times. The rearrangement joins TRBV20-1 to TRBJ1-5; no clear D. Germline V gives CDR1 DFQATT, CDR2 SNEGSKA (reference sequence). The CDR3 contains 16 residues. V was cut by 1 base and J by 0 bases, with 13 bases left in between. The CDR3: CSARAPKVGSNQPQHF. The DNA for the CDR3 is TGCAGTGCTAGAGCCCCCAAAGTGGGTAGCAATCAGCCCCAGCATTTT.

This clonotype was found a few times. The chain has TRBV2 and TRBJ1-2; 8 bases are a match to TRBD1. CDR3 length: 13 amino acids. V was clipped by 6 bases and J by 1 base; unmatched bases: 1. The V gene's germline CDR1 is SNHLY and CDR2 FYNNEI. As DNA, the CDR3 is TGTGCCAGCAGGGACAGGGTTAACTATGGCTACACCTTC. It is translated as CASRDRVNYGYTF.

The CDR3, as DNA: TGTGCCAGCAGTTCCCACGCCGTAGCGGTCCAAGAGACCCAGTACTTC. Encoded protein: CASSSHAVAVQETQYF. The chain combines TRBV11-2 with TRBJ2-5, with D tentatively TRBD2 (6 bases). In germline, CDR1 is SGHAT, CDR2 FQNNGV. The CDR3 is 16 amino acids. Trimming stripped 6 bases from V and 1 base from J, with 18 bases between. Full variable domain (outside the CDR3, taken from reference TRBV11-2 and TRBJ2-5): EAGVAQSPRYKIIEKRQSVAFWCNPISGHATLYWYQQILGQGPKLLIQFQNNGVVDDSQLPKDRFSAERLKGVDSTLKIQPAKLEDSAVYLCASSSHAVAVQETQYFGPGTRLLVL.

The chain has TRBV4-3 and TRBJ2-1; 10 bases match TRBD2. Germline V gene sequence: CDR1 LGHNA, CDR2 YSLEER. With 2 bases clipped from V and 0 bases from J, the junction kept 7 bases outside the gene matches. The CDR3 loop spans 18 amino acids. CDR3 sequence: CASSQNPAGGSSYNEQFF. In nucleotides, the CDR3 is TGCGCCAGCAGCCAAAACCCAGCGGGAGGGAGCTCCTACAATGAGCAGTTCTTC.

The gene calls are TRBV6-5 and TRBJ2-1; D is ambiguous. Per germline, CDR1 MNHEY and CDR2 SVGAGI. Trimming left V 1 base short and J 5 bases short, with 6 bases between. The CDR3 extends over 13 amino acids. The CDR3 sequence is CASSYLGNNEQFF. CDR3 nucleotide sequence: TGTGCCAGCAGTTACTTGGGGAACAATGAGCAGTTCTTC.

The chain couples TRBV4-2 to TRBJ2-5; either TRBD1 or TRBD2 may fit D (6 bases each). CDR1 is LGHNA and CDR2 is YNFKEQ in the germline V gene. The length of the CDR3 is 14 residues. The ends were cut back, 10 bases at V and 5 bases at J, with 20 bases in the middle. CDR3 residues: CAMGPGLGGETQYF. The CDR3 DNA reads TGTGCCATGGGCCCCGGGCTAGGGGGGGAGACCCAGTACTTC.

With regard to this clonotype: A much larger clone lies a single base off, so this may be a read error. This CDR3 fails to terminate in the conserved phenylalanine or tryptophan, so it likely reflects a read error. The V gene is TRBV12-3 or TRBV12-4, the J gene TRBJ1-4; D remains unclear. V lost 6 bases, J lost 1 base, and 15 bases lay in between. The CDR3 is 16 residues long. CDR3 DNA: TGTGCCAGCAGCCCACCTTTGAGACTAACTAATGAAAAACTGTTTTAT. This encodes CASSPPLRLTNEKLFY.

Ten or more counts support this clonotype. The gene calls are TRBV25-1 and TRBJ1-4, with 8 positions matching TRBD1. Germline CDR1 and CDR2: MGHDK and SYGVNS. The V gene end was trimmed by 3 bases and the J gene end by 11 bases; junction bases not matched to a gene: 5. The length of the CDR3 is 13 residues. CDR3 in DNA: TGTGCCAGCAGTGAGGGACAGGAGTTTAAACTGTTTTTT. Its protein is CASSEGQEFKLFF.

This clonotype was counted at least ten times. The rearrangement uses TRBV5-1 and TRBJ1-2; tentative D call: TRBD1 (5 bases). Germline V lookup: CDR1 SGHRS, CDR2 YFSETQ. This CDR3 is built from 15 residues. With 3 bases removed from V and 0 bases from J, the gap between germline ends came to 12 bases. CDR3 in amino acids: CASSWATDANYGYTF. For the CDR3, the DNA is TGCGCCAGCAGCTGGGCGACAGATGCTAACTATGGCTACACCTTC.

This clonotype was counted only a few times. This chain connects TRBV12-3 or TRBV12-4 to TRBJ2-7; TRBD2 matches 7 bases. J gave up 4 bases and V 11 bases, and 17 bases lay outside the gene matches. This CDR3 region has 15 residues. CDR3: CAGGRGGDGRYEQYV. The CDR3 coding sequence is TGTGCCGGCGGCCGTGGGGGGGACGGACGATACGAGCAGTACGTC.

This clonotype appeared many times. This chain uses TRBV9 with TRBJ1-1, with D hard to call. This CDR3 region has 13 residues. Germline lookup yields CDR1 SGDLS and CDR2 YYNGEE. The V end was cut by 4 bases, the J end by 5 bases, with 12 bases between. The CDR3 coding sequence is TGTGCCAGCAGCTCGCGAGGAACAACTGAAGCTTTCTTT. The encoded protein is CASSSRGTTEAFF. The variable domain in full, with the rest retrieved from reference TRBV9 and TRBJ1-1, is DSGVTQTPKHLITATGQRVTLRCSPRSGDLSVYWYQQSLDQGLQFLIQYYNGEERAKGNILERFSAQQFPDLHSELNLSSLELGDSALYFCASSSRGTTEAFFGQGTRLTVV.